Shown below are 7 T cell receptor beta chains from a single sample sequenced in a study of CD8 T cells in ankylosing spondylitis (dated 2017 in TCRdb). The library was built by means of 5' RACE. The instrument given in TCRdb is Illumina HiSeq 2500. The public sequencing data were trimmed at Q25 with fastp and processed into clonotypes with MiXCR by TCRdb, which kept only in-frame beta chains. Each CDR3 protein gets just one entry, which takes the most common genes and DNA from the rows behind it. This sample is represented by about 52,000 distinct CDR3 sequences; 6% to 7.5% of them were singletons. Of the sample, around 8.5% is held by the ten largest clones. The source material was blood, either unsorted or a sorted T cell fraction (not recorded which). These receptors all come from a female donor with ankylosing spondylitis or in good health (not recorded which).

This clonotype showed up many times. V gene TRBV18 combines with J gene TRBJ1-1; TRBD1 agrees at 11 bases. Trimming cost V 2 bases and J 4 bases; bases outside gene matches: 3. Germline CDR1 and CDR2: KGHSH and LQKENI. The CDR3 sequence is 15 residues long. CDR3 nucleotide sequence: TGTGCCAGCTCACCAACCGGGACAGGGGGCACTGAAGCTTTCTTT. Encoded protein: CASSPTGTGGTEAFF.

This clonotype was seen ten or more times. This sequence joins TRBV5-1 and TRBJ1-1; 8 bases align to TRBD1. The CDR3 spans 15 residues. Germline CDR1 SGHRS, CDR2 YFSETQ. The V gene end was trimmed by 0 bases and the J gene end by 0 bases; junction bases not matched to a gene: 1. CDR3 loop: CASSLGTGMNTEAFF. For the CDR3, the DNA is TGCGCCAGCAGCTTGGGGACAGGGATGAACACTGAAGCTTTCTTT.

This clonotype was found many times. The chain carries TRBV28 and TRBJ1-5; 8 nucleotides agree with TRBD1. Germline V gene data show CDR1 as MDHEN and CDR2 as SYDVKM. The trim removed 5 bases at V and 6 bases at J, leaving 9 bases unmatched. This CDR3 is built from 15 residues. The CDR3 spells CASSEWTGRLQPQHF. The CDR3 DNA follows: TGTGCCAGCAGTGAGTGGACAGGGCGTCTTCAGCCCCAGCATTTT. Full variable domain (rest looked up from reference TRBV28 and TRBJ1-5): DVKVTQSSRYLVKRTGEKVFLECVQDMDHENMFWYRQDPGLGLRLIYFSYDVKMKEKGDIPEGYSVSREKKERFSLILESASTNQTSMYLCASSEWTGRLQPQHFGDGTRLSIL.

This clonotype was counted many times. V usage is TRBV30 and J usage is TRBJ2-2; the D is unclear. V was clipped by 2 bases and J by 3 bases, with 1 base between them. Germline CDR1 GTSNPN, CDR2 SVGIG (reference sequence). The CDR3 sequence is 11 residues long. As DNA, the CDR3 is TGTGCCTGGAGTTACACCGGGGAGCTGTTTTTT. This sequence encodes CAWSYTGELFF.

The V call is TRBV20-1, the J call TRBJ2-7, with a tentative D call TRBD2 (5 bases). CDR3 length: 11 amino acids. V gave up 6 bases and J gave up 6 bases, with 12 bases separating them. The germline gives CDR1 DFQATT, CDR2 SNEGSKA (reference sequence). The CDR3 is CSAILVTEQYF. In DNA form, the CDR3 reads TGCAGTGCCATACTAGTCACCGAGCAGTACTTC.

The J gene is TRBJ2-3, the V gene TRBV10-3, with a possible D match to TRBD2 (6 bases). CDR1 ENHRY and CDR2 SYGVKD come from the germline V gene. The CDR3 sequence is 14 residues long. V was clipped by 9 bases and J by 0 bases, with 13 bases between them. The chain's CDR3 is CAIRPEGSTDTQYF. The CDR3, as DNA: TGTGCCATTAGACCGGAGGGGAGCACAGATACGCAGTATTTT.

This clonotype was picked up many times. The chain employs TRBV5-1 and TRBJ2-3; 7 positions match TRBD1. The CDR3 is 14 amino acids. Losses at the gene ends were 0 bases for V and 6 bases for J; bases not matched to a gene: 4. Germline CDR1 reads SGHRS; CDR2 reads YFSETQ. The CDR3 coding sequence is TGCGCCAGCAGCTTGGGACAGGGTTTGGATACGCAGTATTTT. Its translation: CASSLGQGLDTQYF. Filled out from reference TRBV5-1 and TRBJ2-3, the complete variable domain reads KAGVTQTPRYLIKTRGQQVTLSCSPISGHRSVSWYQQTPGQGLQFLFEYFSETQRNKGNFPGRFSGRQFSNSRSEMNVSTLELGDSALYLCASSLGQGLDTQYFGPGTRLTVL.